The rows below give T cell receptor beta chains drawn from one sample of a study. TCRdb passed the 5' RACE reads through MiXCR, listing each CDR3 protein once. The sample gives over 8,000 distinct CDR3 sequences, approximately 71% of which show up once; 4.3% is in the top ten. The sample taken for sequencing was tumor-infiltrating naive CD4+ T cells sorted from the breast tumor. The source of these receptors is a female donor with breast cancer. CDR3s include the opening cysteine and the closing phenylalanine or tryptophan. D genes are given only for firm matches. For some rows the clone size is stated as once, few or many, or as a class when expanded; others skip it.

d_gene	v_gene	j_gene	abundance	CDR3nt	CDR3aa
.	TRBV7-8	TRBJ1-3	few	TGTGCCAGCAGCCAGACTATGGGAAACACCATATATTTT	CASSQTMGNTIYF
.	TRBV15	TRBJ2-1	few	TGTGCCACCAGCAGACAGGGGCTAAATGAGCAGTTCTTC	CATSRQGLNEQFF
TRBD2	TRBV20-1	TRBJ2-1	few	TGCAGTGCTAGAGATCTAGCGGGGGGCTACAATGAGCAGTTCTTC	CSARDLAGGYNEQFF
.	TRBV20-1	TRBJ1-5	once	TGCAGTGCTAGAGTCGATATTAGCAATCAGCCCCAGCATTTT	CSARVDISNQPQHF
.	TRBV12-3/TRBV12-4	TRBJ1-6	.	TGTGCCAGCAGTTTATTTGGGGGTCGTAGCAATTCACCCCTCCACTTT	CASSLFGGRSNSPLHF
.	TRBV5-1	TRBJ2-2	.	TGCGCCAGCAGCTTGTGGCAGGAGTTAGCCGGGGAGCTGTTTTTT	CASSLWQELAGELFF
.	TRBV12-3/TRBV12-4	TRBJ2-1	.	TGTGCCAGCGAAGGGACCTACAATGAGCAGTTCTTC	CASEGTYNEQFF
.	TRBV19	TRBJ2-7	.	TGTGCCAGTAGTACACCGGGACACCACTCCTACGAGCAGTACTTC	CASSTPGHHSYEQYF
TRBD1	TRBV20-1	TRBJ2-7	few	TGCAGTGCTAGCAAACCGGGACAGACCCACGTGGAGCAGTACTTC	CSASKPGQTHVEQYF
.	TRBV20-1	TRBJ2-3	.	TGCAGTGCTAGAAACATGGGGGGGGCAACAGATACGCAGTATTTT	CSARNMGGATDTQYF
.	TRBV5-1	TRBJ2-5	few	TGCGCCAGCAGCTTGGAAACAGGTCAAGAGACCCAGTACTTC	CASSLETGQETQYF
.	TRBV7-7	TRBJ2-5	.	TGTGCCACCAGTGATGGCGACCTCCGGCAAGAGACCCAGTACTTC	CATSDGDLRQETQYF
.	TRBV5-5	TRBJ1-6	.	TGCGCCAGCAGCACCCAGCCCTCAAATTCACCCCTCCACTTT	CASSTQPSNSPLHF
.	TRBV7-8	TRBJ2-7	once	TGTGCCAGCAGCCAGGGTGCACACAGGGGGGGATACGAGCAGTACTTC	CASSQGAHRGGYEQYF
TRBD1	TRBV12-3/TRBV12-4	TRBJ1-2	.	TGTGCCAGCAGTCCCCCCGGACAGGGAGCTGGCTACACCTTC	CASSPPGQGAGYTF
.	TRBV29-1	TRBJ2-3	.	TGCAGCGTTGTGGGAGCTGGGAACACAGATACGCAGTATTTT	CSVVGAGNTDTQYF
.	TRBV29-1	TRBJ2-7	medium-sized	TGCAGCGTTGGCGAGCTTACAGGCTACGAGCAGTACTTC	CSVGELTGYEQYF
TRBD1	TRBV5-1	TRBJ1-1	few	TGCGCCAGCAGCCTGACGGGACAGGGGAACACTGAAGCTTTCTTT	CASSLTGQGNTEAFF
.	TRBV20-1	TRBJ1-1	.	TGCAGTGCGAAGAAACAGGGAACTAACACTGAAGCTTTCTTT	CSAKKQGTNTEAFF
TRBD1	TRBV4-2	TRBJ1-1	.	TGTGCCAGCAGCCCCAACCGGGACAGGGGGCAGAACACTGAAGCTTTCTTT	CASSPNRDRGQNTEAFF
.	TRBV20-1	TRBJ2-3	.	TGCAGTGCTAGACGTCCTAGGTCTAGCAGCACAGATACGCAGTATTTT	CSARRPRSSSTDTQYF
TRBD1	TRBV15	TRBJ2-7	.	TGTGCCACCAGCAGAGACAGGGGGTCCTACGAGCAGTACTTC	CATSRDRGSYEQYF
TRBD1	TRBV9	TRBJ2-6	.	TGTGCCAGCAGCGTCACCGGGACAGGACGCTCTGGGGCCAACGTCCTGACTTTC	CASSVTGTGRSGANVLTF
.	TRBV10-2	TRBJ2-7	.	TGCGCCAGTTCGACAGGCGACCTCTACGAGCAGTACTTC	CASSTGDLYEQYF
TRBD1	TRBV12-3/TRBV12-4	TRBJ2-5	.	TGTGCCAGCAGTTTATTGGGGACAGGAGGCCAAGAGACCCAGTACTTC	CASSLLGTGGQETQYF
TRBD1	TRBV29-1	TRBJ1-2	.	TGCAGCGTGACAGGGGGTTATGGCTACACCTTC	CSVTGGYGYTF
.	TRBV5-1	TRBJ2-7	.	TGTGCCAGCAGCTTGGGGTTAAGCTCCTACGAGCAGTACTTC	CASSLGLSSYEQYF
.	TRBV12-3/TRBV12-4	TRBJ2-3	.	TGTGCCAGCAGTTTAGAAGGTACTCGCACAGATACGCAGTATTTT	CASSLEGTRTDTQYF
.	TRBV6-5	TRBJ2-1	.	TGTGCCAGCAGTTACCCCTCTAGCGATCAGCAGTTCTTC	CASSYPSSDQQFF